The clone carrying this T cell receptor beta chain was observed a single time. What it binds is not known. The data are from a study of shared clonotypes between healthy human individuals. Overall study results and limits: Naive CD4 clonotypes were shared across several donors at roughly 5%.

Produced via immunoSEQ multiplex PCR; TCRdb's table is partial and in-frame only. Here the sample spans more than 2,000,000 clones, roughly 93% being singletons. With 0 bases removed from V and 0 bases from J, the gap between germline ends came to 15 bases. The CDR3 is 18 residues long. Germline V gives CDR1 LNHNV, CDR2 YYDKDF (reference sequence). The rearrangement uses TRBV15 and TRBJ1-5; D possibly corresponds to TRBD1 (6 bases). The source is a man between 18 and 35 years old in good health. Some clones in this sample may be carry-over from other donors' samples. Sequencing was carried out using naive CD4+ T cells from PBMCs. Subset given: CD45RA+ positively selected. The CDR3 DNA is TGTGCCACCAGCAGAGAACCAACAGGGCAAAGTAGCAATCAGCCCCAGCATTTT. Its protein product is CATSREPTGQSSNQPQHF.